The rows below give T cell receptor beta chains drawn from one sample of a study of post-analysis software for immune sequencing data. TCRdb itself ran the PCR reads through MiXCR, one entry per CDR3 protein. The sample has 800,000 to 950,000 distinct CDR3 sequences; approximately 50% are singletons. The specimen sequenced was blood. The receptors come from a girl aged 5-17 years with multiple sclerosis. CDR3s include the opening cysteine and the closing phenylalanine or tryptophan. The order of the fields is V gene, clone size, J gene, D gene, CDR3 DNA, CDR3 protein. A D gene is named only where the DNA matches it firmly. Size is stated for part of the rows, as once, few or many counts, or as a class when the clone is expanded.

TRBV2	.	TRBJ2-7	.	TGTGCCAGCTCCTGGAATGAGCAGTACTTC	CASSWNEQYF
TRBV7-6	.	TRBJ2-2	TRBD2	TGTGCCAGCAGCCAAGGACTAGCGGAGAACACCGGGGAGCTGTTTTTT	CASSQGLAENTGELFF
TRBV20-1	.	TRBJ2-5	.	TGCAGTGCTAGAGACAGGGGCCAAGAGACCCAGTACTTC	CSARDRGQETQYF
TRBV29-1	.	TRBJ2-5	TRBD2	TGCAGCGCACCTAGCGGGGGTGGACAAGAGACCCAGTACTTC	CSAPSGGGQETQYF
TRBV30	few	TRBJ2-1	TRBD2	TGTGCCTGGAGTGTTAAAGCGGGAGGGAACAATGAGCAGTTCTTC	CAWSVKAGGNNEQFF
TRBV6-5	.	TRBJ2-7	.	TGTGCCAGCAGTTACCGATTCCAGAGCGGCTACGAGCAGTACTTC	CASSYRFQSGYEQYF
TRBV20-1	.	TRBJ1-1	.	TGCAGTGCTACCTACAGGGATGAAGCTTTCTTT	CSATYRDEAFF
TRBV12-3/TRBV12-4	.	TRBJ1-2	.	TGTGCCAGGAAAGACGGCTACACCTTC	CARKDGYTF
TRBV12-3/TRBV12-4	.	TRBJ2-5	TRBD1	TGTGCCAGCAGTCCTACAGGGGGCATAGGGACCCAGTACTTC	CASSPTGGIGTQYF
TRBV3-1	.	TRBJ2-1	.	TGTGCCAGCAGCTATGGACGCCGGGGGAATGAGCAGTTCTTC	CASSYGRRGNEQFF
TRBV29-1	.	TRBJ2-7	.	TGCAGCGTGACGAACAGAGACTCCTACGAGCAGTACTTC	CSVTNRDSYEQYF
TRBV5-1	.	TRBJ2-1	.	TGCGCCAGCAGCTTGACAGGCGGCGGGTCCTACAATGAGCAGTTCTTC	CASSLTGGGSYNEQFF
TRBV5-1	.	TRBJ2-1	.	TGCGCCAGCCGCCTCGTGTCAAGCTCCTACAATGAGCAGTTCTTC	CASRLVSSSYNEQFF
TRBV20-1	.	TRBJ2-5	.	TGCAGTGCTCACCCGATGCTGGACAGTCAAGAGACCCAGTACTTC	CSAHPMLDSQETQYF
TRBV10-1	.	TRBJ2-5	TRBD1	TGCGCCAGCAGTGAGTCGAGGGAGCAGGGGGATTCGGAGACCCAGTACTTC	CASSESREQGDSETQYF
TRBV15	.	TRBJ1-6	.	TGTGCCACCAGCAGAGAAGTCCCACCCCTCCACTTT	CATSREVPPLHF
TRBV7-9	.	TRBJ2-7	.	TGTGCCAGCAGCTTAGAGCACACCCCCTACGAGCAGTACTTC	CASSLEHTPYEQYF
TRBV29-1	.	TRBJ2-7	.	TGCAGCGTCGGGACTGGGTTTACCTACGAGCAGTACTTC	CSVGTGFTYEQYF
TRBV7-3	.	TRBJ2-1	TRBD2	TGTGCCAGCAGCATGCCGGGACTAGCGGGAGGACGGAGTGAGCAGTTCTTC	CASSMPGLAGGRSEQFF
TRBV18	.	TRBJ1-2	TRBD1	TGTGCCAGCTCACCACGGACAGGGGGCTCACCCTTGGAGTATGGCTACACCTTC	CASSPRTGGSPLEYGYTF
TRBV12-3/TRBV12-4	.	TRBJ2-7	.	TGTGCCAGCAGGGCTTCCGGGACAACATTCTCCTACGAGCAGTACTTC	CASRASGTTFSYEQYF
TRBV6-5	.	TRBJ2-7	TRBD2	TGTGCCAGCAGAACTAGCGGGGGGTCCTCCTACGAGCAGTACTTC	CASRTSGGSSYEQYF
TRBV29-1	.	TRBJ2-1	TRBD2	TGCAGCTCGGAGCAGTTTTCCGGCGGGGGAGAGCAGTTCTTC	CSSEQFSGGGEQFF
TRBV12-3/TRBV12-4	.	TRBJ1-6	TRBD1	TGTGCCAGCAGTCTCACAGGGGATGATTCACCCCGCCACTTT	CASSLTGDDSPRHF
TRBV10-3	.	TRBJ2-1	TRBD1	TGTGCCATCAGTGAGTCAATGGGACAGGGCTTCAATGAGCAGTTCTTC	CAISESMGQGFNEQFF
TRBV7-9	.	TRBJ2-1	TRBD1	TGTGCCAGCAGCCGGCGACAGGGAAAGTTCTTC	CASSRRQGKFF
TRBV20-1	few	TRBJ1-5	.	TGCAGTGCTCGGGACATACTTAATCAGCCCCAGCATTTT	CSARDILNQPQHF
TRBV5-1	many	TRBJ2-7	.	TGTGCCAGCAGCCTCGACAGGAGCTCCTACGAGCAGTACTTC	CASSLDRSSYEQYF
TRBV5-1	few	TRBJ2-1	TRBD2	TGCGCCAGCAGCCCCGTTCTAGCGGGTTACAATGAGCAGTTCTTC	CASSPVLAGYNEQFF
TRBV12-3/TRBV12-4	.	TRBJ2-7	.	TGTGCCAGCAGTGACAAAGGACCCGACTCCTACGAGCAGTACTTC	CASSDKGPDSYEQYF
TRBV5-6	.	TRBJ2-2	.	TGTGCCAGCAGCTTGATTGCTATGAGTCGGAGTACCGGGGAGCTGTTTTTT	CASSLIAMSRSTGELFF
TRBV18	.	TRBJ2-6	.	TGTGCCAGCCCCCGGGACACTGACTCTGGGGCCAACGTCCTGACTTTC	CASPRDTDSGANVLTF
TRBV7-8	.	TRBJ2-4	TRBD2	TGTGCCAGCAGCCCCGGCGGGGGGGCTGCCAAAAACATTCAGTACTTC	CASSPGGGAAKNIQYF
TRBV29-1	few	TRBJ2-1	TRBD2	TGCAGCGTTGAGGCTAGCGGGGTGCCGCCCCTGTACAATGAGCAGTTCTTC	CSVEASGVPPLYNEQFF
TRBV5-6	.	TRBJ2-1	.	TGTGCCAGCGGCCCCCCGGTGGATGAGCAGTTCTTC	CASGPPVDEQFF
TRBV10-3	few	TRBJ2-2	.	TGTGCCATCAGTGGGGTGGCGGCGAACACCGGGGAGCTGTTTTTT	CAISGVAANTGELFF
TRBV5-1	.	TRBJ2-1	.	TGCGCCAGCAGCTCCCCGGGACCCCCTCGTGATGAGCAGTTCTTC	CASSSPGPPRDEQFF
TRBV10-3	.	TRBJ2-5	.	TGTGCCATCAGTGAGGAGGCAGTTCAAGAGACCCAGTACTTC	CAISEEAVQETQYF
TRBV5-1	.	TRBJ1-5	.	TGCGCCAGCAGCTTGGGACACACCAATCAGCCCCAGCATTTT	CASSLGHTNQPQHF
TRBV7-2	once	TRBJ2-1	.	TGTGCCAGCAGCGAAACCGGGGCACAGTTCTTC	CASSETGAQFF
TRBV20-1	.	TRBJ2-5	TRBD2	TGCAGTGCTCGGGGACTAGGAGGAGACATGACCCAGTACTTC	CSARGLGGDMTQYF
TRBV13	.	TRBJ2-3	TRBD2	TGTGCCAGCAGCTTAGGCGTCCGCGGGGGAAGCACAGATACGCAGTATTTT	CASSLGVRGGSTDTQYF
TRBV15	.	TRBJ2-3	.	TGTGCCACCAGCAGAGATCTGATCACAGATACGCAGTATTTT	CATSRDLITDTQYF
TRBV6-5	.	TRBJ2-4	.	TGTGCCAGCAGTTACCGAGGCGGCACCATAATTCAGTACTTC	CASSYRGGTIIQYF
TRBV5-6	.	TRBJ1-2	.	TGTGCCAGCAGTGGGGGGGTGCAGAACTATGGCTACACCTTC	CASSGGVQNYGYTF
TRBV12-3/TRBV12-4	.	TRBJ2-5	.	TGTGCCAGCAGCGAGCACCCGAACCAAGAGACCCAGTACTTC	CASSEHPNQETQYF
TRBV6-1	few	TRBJ2-7	TRBD2	TGTGCCAGCAGTGAATGGCGGGAGATGGAGCAGTACTTC	CASSEWREMEQYF
TRBV29-1	few	TRBJ2-7	.	TGCAGCGTCGCGGCGCAGGGGCCTCTCGAGCAGTACTTC	CSVAAQGPLEQYF
TRBV11-2	few	TRBJ2-6	.	TGTGCCAGCAGCTTATTCGGTCCGGGCCCGGTCAAGGCAACCCAGAACTCTGGGGCCAACGTCCTGACTTTC	CASSLFGPGPVKATQNSGANVLTF
TRBV7-6	few	TRBJ2-4	TRBD1	TGTGCCAGCAGCTTGACCGGACAGGGGTGGGCCAAAAACATTCAGTACTTC	CASSLTGQGWAKNIQYF